Reported below is one T cell receptor beta chain. Its antigen remains unidentified. The CDR3 extends 3 residues past the end of the read, so its final part is completed from the germline J gene. All participants had a single incident cervical HPV16 infection, and prevalent HPV16 infections were excluded. This sample is drawn from a study of T cells in women clearing cervical HPV infection. Whole-study findings and limits: Controls had more TRBV6-7 (0.16%) than cases (roughly 0.11%). Repertoire richness, not evenness, was significantly elevated in CIN3+ cases versus controls.

This CDR3 is 15 amino acids long. Trimming left V 5 bases short and J 3 bases short, with 14 bases between. The germline CDR1 and CDR2 sequences are SEHNR and FQNEAQ (reference sequence). Clones were sequenced by immunoSEQ multiplex PCR, and TCRdb holds only the in-frame ones, with some missing. The repertoire table contains 30,000 to 40,000 clones. The source is a woman aged 18 to 69 with a cervical HPV16 infection that either progressed to CIN3+ or cleared (not recorded which). The rearrangement uses TRBV7-9 and TRBJ1-5; D is perhaps TRBD1 (5 bases). Material for sequencing was blood buffy coat. CDR3 sequence reads: CASSPRGGINQPQHF. CDR3 DNA, as far as it was read: TGTGCCAGCAGCCCACGGGGGGGTATCAATCAGCCC.